This TCR beta chain was found in a study of cytomegalovirus exposure and HLA in healthy donors. Both 60 Vbeta primers and 13 Jbeta primers went into the PCR. Some clones are missing from TCRdb's copy, which holds only in-frame ones; the method was immunoSEQ multiplex PCR. The sample has about 82,000 clones. The germline V gene encodes CDR1 MNHNS and CDR2 SASEGT. The V and J ends lost 4 bases and 4 bases respectively, with 14 bases between them. This CDR3 comprises 15 residues. The receptor comes from a woman aged 30 to 39 in good health and CMV-seronegative. The rearrangement links TRBV6-1 to TRBJ2-1; possibly TRBD1 for D (6 bases). The source material was PBMCs. The CDR3 DNA sequence: TGTGCCAGCAGTGTTGCCGGGACAACTTACAATGAGCAGTTCTTC. It translates to CASSVAGTTYNEQFF.